This T cell receptor (beta chain) emerged from a study of vaccination and CD4 T cells after COVID-19. Indicated treatment: approximately 9-day PBMC culture with coronavirus spike peptide pools or control peptides (ViraFEST assay). Peptide pool stimulation in ViraFEST expanded antigen-specific T cells, whose TCRs were then sequenced. Study observations and caveats: The appearance of a median 86.3% of reactive clones in convalescent patients occurred only post-vaccination.

V gave up 8 bases and J gave up 2 bases, with 13 bases separating them. The CDR3 runs to 13 residues. CDR1 is WSHSY, CDR2 SAAADI, per germline. This clonotype has only a few counts. Its matching antigen is unknown. Cultured CD4+ T cells had their DNA profiled by the Oncomine TCR Beta short-read assay. Each CDR3 protein gets one entry after TCRdb re-called the PCR reads with MiXCR. The sample shows a few thousand distinct CDR3 sequences, approximately 16% of them seen only once. Material for sequencing was CD4+ T cells from blood, cultured in vitro. The receptor's source is a human donor who had recovered from COVID-19. The V call is TRBV10-2, the J call TRBJ2-7; TRBD1 is a possible D gene (5 bases). The CDR3, as DNA: TGCGCCAGCTCCCAGGGTGTTACCTACGAGCAGTACTTC. As protein: CASSQGVTYEQYF.